This TCR beta chain originates from a study of PD-1 blockade in classical Hodgkin lymphoma. In every patient, relapse followed autologous stem cell transplantation, while exposure to brentuximab vedotin differed. Patients reached a best response of complete response, partial response or progressive disease. General study points: Researchers reported that CD4+ TCR diversity, though not CD8+, rose significantly by C4D1. Similar baseline diversity was found in complete responders and newly diagnosed patients. A reduction in baseline TCR diversity was reportedly seen in newly diagnosed patients relative to healthy donors.

A word on this clone: What it binds is not known. The same CDR3 is also encoded by other DNA sequences in this sample.

Profiled with immunoSEQ multiplex PCR; TCRdb holds only in-frame clones, not every one. The sample gives 25,000 to 30,000 clones, over 80% of which show up once; 20% to 25% is in the top ten. The origin of this receptor is a human donor with classical Hodgkin lymphoma. The sample here was peripheral blood mononuclear cells (PBMCs), taken before the second cycle of nivolumab.

The CDR3 reads CASSSNSNQPQHF. CDR3 DNA sequence: TGTGCCAGCAGTTCAAATAGCAATCAGCCCCAGCATTTT. The V call is TRBV7-2, the J call TRBJ1-5; no reliable D call. There are 13 residues in the CDR3. Trimming took 6 bases from V and 0 from J, leaving 6 bases between them. Germline CDR1 and CDR2: SGHTA and FQGNSA.